These T cell receptor beta chains were read from a single sample in a study of blood T cell repertoires in COVID-19. The assay was immunoSEQ multiplex PCR, and TCRdb's table has in-frame clones only and misses some. The table includes over 130,000 clones, about three quarters detected once. Sequencing input: PBMCs or T cells enriched from blood (not recorded which). The receptors were sampled from a woman in her forties or fifties who had recovered from COVID-19. The CDR3 runs from the conserved cysteine through the conserved F or W. Fields, in order: V gene, D gene, clone size, J gene, CDR3 protein, CDR3 DNA. A D gene is named only where the DNA matches it firmly. Only some rows state a clone size, as once, few, many or a class for expanded clones.

TRBV6-5	TRBD2	-	TRBJ2-2	CASTKGLINTGELFF	TGTGCCAGCACCAAGGGACTAATCAACACCGGGGAGCTGTTTTTT
TRBV6-6	-	-	TRBJ1-3	CASSPSTGFGRSSGNTIYF	TGTGCCAGCAGTCCTTCAACAGGGTTTGGGAGAAGCTCTGGAAACACCATATATTTT
TRBV28	-	-	TRBJ1-2	CASVDWTAGYTF	TGTGCCAGCGTAGATTGGACAGCCGGCTACACCTTC
TRBV7-7	-	-	TRBJ2-2	CASSLVQGNTGELFF	TGTGCCAGCAGCTTAGTCCAGGGGAACACCGGGGAGCTGTTTTTT
TRBV5-1	TRBD1	once	TRBJ2-1	CASSPPTGYNEQFF	TGCGCCAGCAGCCCGCCGACAGGGTACAATGAGCAGTTCTTC
TRBV3-1/TRBV3-2	TRBD2	few	TRBJ2-3	CASSPSGVAGRGDTQYF	TGTGCCAGCAGCCCCTCGGGAGTAGCGGGCCGGGGGGATACGCAGTATTTT
TRBV12-5	-	-	TRBJ1-1	CASGLVSRMNTEAFF	TGTGCTAGTGGTTTGGTTAGCAGAATGAACACTGAAGCTTTCTTT
TRBV3-1/TRBV3-2	-	once	TRBJ1-1	CASSQDDTGGNTEAFF	TGTGCCAGCAGCCAAGATGATACGGGTGGGAACACTGAAGCTTTCTTT
TRBV2	TRBD1	-	TRBJ1-4	CASSRRDREDEKLFF	TGTGCCAGCAGTCGCCGGGACAGGGAGGATGAAAAACTGTTTTTT
TRBV9	TRBD2	-	TRBJ2-3	CASSPRGAGVTDTQYF	TGTGCCAGCAGCCCCCGTGGAGCGGGGGTCACAGATACGCAGTATTTT
TRBV3-1/TRBV3-2	-	-	TRBJ2-5	CASSQGWGDQETQYF	TGTGCCAGCAGCCAAGGGTGGGGGGACCAAGAGACCCAGTACTTC
TRBV9	-	-	TRBJ1-2	CASSVEKEQNGYGYTF	TGTGCCAGCAGCGTAGAGAAGGAGCAAAATGGCTATGGCTACACCTTC
TRBV9	-	-	TRBJ2-7	CASSVGDRNIYEQYF	TGTGCCAGCAGCGTAGGAGACAGGAACATCTACGAGCAGTACTTC
TRBV2	TRBD1	-	TRBJ2-7	CASRRDRDYEQYF	TGTGCCAGCCGGCGGGACAGGGACTACGAGCAGTACTTC
TRBV20-1	-	-	TRBJ1-4	CSASSGGWNEKLFF	TGCAGTGCTAGTTCTGGGGGCTGGAATGAAAAACTGTTTTTT
TRBV3-1/TRBV3-2	TRBD1	few	TRBJ1-2	CATGRTGNGYTF	TGTGCCACCGGACGGACAGGGAATGGCTACACCTTC
TRBV10-2	-	-	TRBJ2-7	CASNAAGLKSYEQYF	TGCGCCAGCAATGCTGCCGGACTAAAGTCCTACGAGCAGTACTTC
TRBV28	TRBD2	-	TRBJ2-1	CASSFGQRTGGLAGPSKEFF	TGTGCCAGCAGTTTTGGTCAGCGGACAGGGGGACTAGCGGGGCCCTCCAAGGAGTTCTTC
TRBV13	-	-	TRBJ2-3	CASSSVGDTQYF	TGTGCCAGCAGCTCCGTGGGCGATACGCAGTATTTT
TRBV28	-	few	TRBJ1-1	CASSLLGGSEAFF	TGTGCCAGCAGTTTACTCGGCGGCTCAGAAGCTTTCTTT
TRBV30	-	once	TRBJ2-3	CAWTRTVSTDTQYF	TGTGCCTGGACCCGGACAGTCAGCACAGATACGCAGTATTTT
TRBV6-1	-	-	TRBJ1-2	CASSEVWGSSIYGYTF	TGTGCCAGCAGTGAAGTATGGGGCAGCTCAATCTATGGCTACACCTTC
TRBV19	-	-	TRBJ1-5	CASSPTPNSNQPQHF	TGTGCCAGTAGTCCGACACCGAATAGCAATCAGCCCCAGCATTTT
TRBV7-3	-	once	TRBJ1-1	CASSLGAEQNTEAFF	TGTGCCAGCAGCTTGGGGGCAGAACAGAACACTGAAGCTTTCTTT
TRBV2	TRBD2	-	TRBJ2-7	CASCRERGGSYEQYF	TGTGCCAGCTGTCGGGAGCGGGGGGGCTCCTACGAGCAGTACTTC
TRBV28	-	-	TRBJ2-7	CASTWGGRFSYEQYF	TGTGCCAGCACCTGGGGGGGCAGATTCTCCTACGAGCAGTACTTC
TRBV2	TRBD1	-	TRBJ1-3	CASKIGQGGGNTIYF	TGTGCCAGCAAGATCGGACAGGGTGGAGGAAACACCATATATTTT
TRBV27	TRBD1	few	TRBJ2-1	CASSSANGQDYNEQFF	TGTGCCAGCAGTTCGGCTAATGGACAGGACTACAATGAGCAGTTCTTC
TRBV5-6	-	-	TRBJ1-6	CASSLPQASSYNSPLHF	TGTGCCAGCAGCTTGCCACAGGCTAGCTCCTATAATTCACCCCTCCACTTT
TRBV7-8	-	-	TRBJ2-6	CASSPFQGSGANVLTF	TGTGCCAGCAGCCCTTTTCAGGGGTCTGGGGCCAACGTCCTGACTTTC
TRBV5-8	-	-	TRBJ2-2	CASSLGGGGANTGELFF	TGTGCCAGCAGCTTGGGTGGGGGGGGCGCGAACACCGGGGAGCTGTTTTTT
TRBV19	-	-	TRBJ1-1	CASSMGRPNTEAFF	TGTGCCAGTAGTATGGGCAGGCCCAACACTGAAGCTTTCTTT
TRBV19	-	few	TRBJ2-1	CATSWTVSDEQFF	TGTGCCACCTCGTGGACAGTATCAGATGAGCAGTTCTTC
TRBV11-2	-	-	TRBJ1-3	CASSQGGNGNTIYF	TGTGCCAGCAGCCAAGGAGGGAACGGAAACACCATATATTTT
TRBV30	-	-	TRBJ1-6	CAWSSVNSPLHF	TGTGCCTGGAGTTCTGTCAATTCACCCCTCCACTTT
TRBV11-2	-	-	TRBJ1-1	CASSLAGPIEAFF	TGTGCCAGCAGCTTAGCAGGGCCGATTGAAGCTTTCTTT
TRBV28	TRBD1	many	TRBJ1-3	CASRPYGTVHSGNTIYF	TGTGCCAGCAGACCCTACGGGACAGTTCACTCTGGAAACACCATATATTTT
TRBV7-2	TRBD2	few	TRBJ2-4	CASSSGLAGAGKNIQYF	TGTGCCAGCAGCTCGGGACTAGCGGGAGCCGGCAAAAACATTCAGTACTTC
TRBV6-5	-	few	TRBJ2-7	CASSYLGRADDEQYF	TGTGCCAGCAGTTACTTAGGCAGAGCGGACGACGAGCAGTACTTC
TRBV11-2	-	-	TRBJ1-2	CASSLDQVRQIDYGYTF	TGTGCCAGCAGCTTAGATCAGGTCCGGCAAATCGACTATGGCTACACCTTC
TRBV10-3	TRBD1	few	TRBJ1-3	CAIRTTGSGNTIYF	TGTGCCATCAGAACGACAGGGTCCGGAAACACCATATATTTT